This TCR beta chain is from a study of cytomegalovirus exposure and HLA in healthy donors. Concerning this clone: Antigen: not known.

The PCR employed 60 Vbeta primers together with 13 Jbeta primers. Sequenced by immunoSEQ multiplex PCR; TCRdb stores in-frame clones only, minus some. The sample records roughly 200,000 clones, roughly four fifths being singletons. The study, taken as a whole, reports: Presence/absence analyses supposed approximately even sequencing depth among donors.

CDR1 is GTSNPN, CDR2 SVGIG, per germline (reference sequence). There are 15 residues in the CDR3. With V trimmed by 2 bases and J by 4 bases, 6 bases remained unmatched. Sample: PBMCs. The chain couples TRBV30 to TRBJ2-7, with 12 bases identical to TRBD1. The TCR was taken from a woman aged 40 to 50 in good health and CMV-seronegative. In DNA form, the CDR3 reads TGTGCCTGGAGTCTGGGACAGGGGGCGAGATACGAGCAGTACTTC. It codes for CAWSLGQGARYEQYF.